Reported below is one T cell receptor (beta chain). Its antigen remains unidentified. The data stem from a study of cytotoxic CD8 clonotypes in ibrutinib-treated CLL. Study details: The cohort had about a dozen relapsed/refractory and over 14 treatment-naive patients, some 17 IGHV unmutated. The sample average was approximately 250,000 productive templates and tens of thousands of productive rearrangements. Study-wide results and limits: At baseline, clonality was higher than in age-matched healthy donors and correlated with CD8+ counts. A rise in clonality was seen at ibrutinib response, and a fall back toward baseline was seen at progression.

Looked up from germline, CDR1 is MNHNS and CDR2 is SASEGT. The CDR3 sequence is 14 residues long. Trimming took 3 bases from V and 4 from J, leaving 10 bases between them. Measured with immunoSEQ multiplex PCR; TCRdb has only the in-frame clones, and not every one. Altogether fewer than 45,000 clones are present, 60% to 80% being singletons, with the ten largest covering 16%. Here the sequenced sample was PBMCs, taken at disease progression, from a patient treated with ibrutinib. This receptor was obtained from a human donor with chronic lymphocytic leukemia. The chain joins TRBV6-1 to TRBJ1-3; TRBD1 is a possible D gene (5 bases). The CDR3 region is CASSDGTSGNTIYF. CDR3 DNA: TGTGCCAGCAGTGACGGGACCTCCGGAAACACCATATATTTT.